A single sample is the source of the 17 T cell receptor beta chains below, sequenced in a study of CD8+ T cells in alopecia areata. Sequencing templates came from extracted RNA that was reverse transcribed into cDNA. The repertoire was sequenced with immunoSEQ multiplex PCR; TCRdb's copy has only in-frame clones and lacks some. The sample lists about 30,000 clones, more than 55% occurring once. Sequenced sample: NKG2D-high CD8+ T cells sorted from blood. The receptors shown here come from a human donor with alopecia areata.

The chain uses TRBV6-4 and TRBJ2-3, with 8 bases that match TRBD1. Germline V gene data show CDR1 as MRHNA and CDR2 as SNTAGT. The CDR3 totals 14 residues. V was pared by 6 bases and J by 2 bases, with 4 bases of the junction left unmatched. In DNA form, the CDR3 reads TGTGCCAGCAGAGGACAGGGCCTCACAGATACGCAGTATTTT. Translating gives CASRGQGLTDTQYF.

V gene TRBV15 combines with J gene TRBJ1-1; D is perhaps TRBD1 (6 bases). This CDR3 is 14 amino acids long. V lost 3 bases and J 2 bases, leaving 10 bases between the germline ends. The V gene's germline CDR1 is LNHNV and CDR2 YYDKDF (reference sequence). CDR3 in amino acids: CATSSDRSNTEAFF. The CDR3 DNA sequence: TGTGCCACCAGCAGTGACAGGTCCAACACTGAAGCTTTCTTT.

This chain uses TRBV5-4 with TRBJ2-7; 7 nucleotides agree with TRBD1. The trim removed 0 bases at V and 4 bases at J, leaving 10 bases unmatched. Germline V gene lookup returns CDR1 SGHNT and CDR2 YYREEE (reference sequence). This CDR3 has 16 residues. As DNA, the CDR3 is TGTGCCAGCAGCTTGGGCCGGGACAGAAACTTGTACGAGCAGTACTTC. Protein: CASSLGRDRNLYEQYF.

Only a few counts were recorded for this clone. This chain uses TRBV19 with TRBJ1-1; D is ambiguous. V gave up 9 bases and J gave up 4 bases, with 12 bases separating them. CDR1 LNHDA and CDR2 SQIVND come from the germline V gene (reference sequence). The CDR3 contains 12 residues. The CDR3 protein is CASKGGSTEAFF. The DNA for the CDR3 is TGTGCCAGCAAGGGAGGGAGCACTGAAGCTTTCTTT.

The chain links TRBV4-1 to TRBJ2-6; D unresolved. The V end was cut by 2 bases, the J end by 1 base, with 18 bases between. This CDR3 is built from 19 residues. Germline values: CDR1 MGHRA, CDR2 YSYEKL. In DNA, the CDR3 is TGCGCCAGCAGCCAATATGTTGGGGAAGTCGTGTCTGGGGCCAACGTCCTGACTTTC. Its protein product is CASSQYVGEVVSGANVLTF.

This clone was seen a few times. The chain joins TRBV29-1 to TRBJ2-5; possibly TRBD2 for D (6 bases). TRBJ2-7 matches the DNA end more closely, so the J call is doubtful. This CDR3 has 14 amino acids. CDR1 and CDR2 from the germline V gene are SQVTM and ANQGSEA. CDR3 DNA: TGCAGCGTCGGGGGTGTGGGATCTTCCTACGAGCAGTACTTC. Translating gives CSVGGVGSSYEQYF.

The chain uses TRBV5-5 and TRBJ2-1; TRBD2 aligns across 12 bases. V gave up 1 base and J gave up 8 bases; unmatched junction bases: 7. CDR1 is SGHKS and CDR2 is YYEKEE in the germline V gene (reference sequence). This CDR3 is built from 16 residues. CDR3 amino acids: CASSLPWTSGIYEQFF. In DNA form, the CDR3 reads TGTGCCAGCAGCTTGCCCTGGACTAGCGGGATCTATGAGCAGTTCTTC.

The rearrangement links TRBV7-6 to TRBJ2-1; 7 bases are a match to TRBD2. This CDR3 has 17 residues. V was clipped by 5 bases and J by 3 bases; unmatched bases: 13. Germline CDR1 reads SGHVS; CDR2 reads FNYEAQ. The CDR3 loop reads CASSPHWASGFYNEQFF. Written as DNA, the CDR3 is TGTGCCAGCAGCCCCCATTGGGCTAGCGGATTCTACAATGAGCAGTTCTTC.

Only one count was recorded for this clone. The CDR3 nucleotides read TGTGCCAGCTACCCTTATCACGGGGGGCAGCAGTACTTC. Translated, it gives CASYPYHGGQQYF. The chain combines TRBV2 with TRBJ2-7, with a weak D call TRBD2 (7 bases). This CDR3 is 13 amino acids long. The ends were cut back, 8 bases at V and 8 bases at J, with 19 bases in the middle. In germline, CDR1 is SNHLY, CDR2 FYNNEI.

This clone was counted only a few times. The V and J genes are TRBV18 and TRBJ2-1; D is perhaps TRBD1 (5 bases). Between the trimmed V and J ends, which lost 3 bases and 8 bases, there was a span of 8 bases. Germline V gives CDR1 KGHSH, CDR2 LQKENI. The length of the CDR3 is 12 residues. The CDR3 sequence: CASSPGRDEQFF. CDR3 DNA: TGTGCCAGCTCACCCGGCAGGGATGAGCAGTTCTTC. Complete variable domain (other parts from reference TRBV18 and TRBJ2-1): NAGVMQNPRHLVRRRGQEARLRCSPMKGHSHVYWYRQLPEEGLKFMVYLQKENIIDESGMPKERFSAEFPKEGPSILRIQQVVRGDSAAYFCASSPGRDEQFFGPGTRLTVL.

CDR3: CASSPLRELYLDEQYF. CDR3 DNA: TGCGCCAGCAGCCCCCTTCGTGAGCTCTACCTCGACGAGCAGTACTTC. This chain links TRBV4-1 with TRBJ2-7; D is uncertain. This CDR3 has 16 amino acids. Germline V gives CDR1 MGHRA, CDR2 YSYEKL. With 4 bases removed from V and 5 bases from J, the gap between germline ends came to 21 bases.

This clone was detected a few times. The chain employs TRBV4-1 and TRBJ2-3; D is undetermined. Trimming removed 6 bases at V and 0 bases at J, with 10 bases between. Germline V gives CDR1 MGHRA, CDR2 YSYEKL. There are 14 residues in the CDR3. Here the CDR3 DNA reads TGCGCCAGCAGTCGGACGTCTAGCACAGATACGCAGTATTTT. Translated: CASSRTSSTDTQYF.

This chain connects TRBV29-1 to TRBJ1-2; no firm D call. The CDR3 has 11 residues. Germline V gives CDR1 SQVTM, CDR2 ANQGSEA. Trimming left V 6 bases short and J 4 bases short, with 9 bases between. The CDR3 coding sequence is TGCAGCGTCCCGCGGGTCTATGGCTACACCTTC. It specifies CSVPRVYGYTF.

In this sample, this clone turned up once. This rearrangement joins TRBV4-1 to TRBJ2-5; 10 nucleotides match TRBD2. V lost 0 bases and J lost 0; bases outside the gene matches: 10. This CDR3 is 19 amino acids long. The germline gives CDR1 MGHRA, CDR2 YSYEKL. This CDR3 is CASSQEPGLAQAYQETQYF. As DNA, the CDR3 is TGCGCCAGCAGCCAAGAACCGGGACTAGCGCAGGCCTACCAAGAGACCCAGTACTTC.

The rearrangement joins TRBV6-5 to TRBJ2-6; D is unresolved. Trimming left V 2 bases short and J 0 bases short, with 8 bases between. The germline V gene encodes CDR1 MNHEY and CDR2 SVGAGI. This CDR3 has 16 amino acids. The CDR3 nucleotides read TGTGCCAGCAGTTACGGGCTGTTCTCTGGGGCCAACGTCCTGACTTTC. Translation: CASSYGLFSGANVLTF.

Concerning this clone itself: A junction boundary mismatches the germline segment, possibly from a read error. V usage is TRBV15 and J usage is TRBJ2-1; 8 nucleotides line up with TRBD1. The germline V gene has CDR1 LNHNV and CDR2 YYDKDF (reference sequence). The CDR3 has 13 amino acids. CDR3 DNA: TGTGCCACCAGCAGGGAAAACAGGGGGGATGAGGTCTTC. Its protein product is CATSRENRGDEVF.

Only a few counts were recorded for this clone. This chain uses TRBV7-2 with TRBJ2-5, with D unresolved. Per the germline V gene, CDR1 is SGHTA and CDR2 is FQGNSA. The CDR3 consists of 15 residues. V shed 3 bases and J shed 2 bases, with 13 bases lying between them. This CDR3 reads CASSLISNIQETQYF. In nucleotides, the CDR3 is TGTGCCAGCAGCTTGATTTCAAACATTCAAGAGACCCAGTACTTC. The full variable domain, in which reference TRBV7-2 and TRBJ2-5 provide the parts outside the CDR3, is GAGVSQSPSNKVTEKGKDVELRCDPISGHTALYWYRQSLGQGLEFLIYFQGNSAPDKSGLPSDRFSAERTGGSVSTLTIQRTQQEDSAVYLCASSLISNIQETQYFGPGTRLLVL.